Included here is one TCR beta chain sequence, with context. Per germline, CDR1 SGHNT and CDR2 YENEEA. V was pared by 5 bases and J by 6 bases, with 7 bases of the junction left unmatched. The CDR3 loop spans 15 amino acids. As handled by the study authors: Owing to the provision of junction-only sequences devoid of quality scores by immunoSEQ, filtering differed. Sequencing used immunoSEQ multiplex PCR; TCRdb keeps in-frame clones, though not all of them. The D gene and trimming were derived from the DNA, and the V and J assignments and clone size from that table. The sample yields about a million clones, around four fifths seen once. The data derive from a study of shared clonotypes between healthy human individuals. On the study more broadly: Each donor's CD4 naive and CD4 memory cells filled three plates apiece, CD8 naive two, and CD8 memory one.

The chain uses TRBV11-3 and TRBJ2-1; 10 nucleotides match TRBD1. The sample was memory CD4+ T cells sorted from blood. Subset meaning: CD45RA-negative fraction. This clonotype originated in a man aged 18 to 29 in good health. CDR3 sequence reads: CASSPGQGRVNEQFF. The CDR3 DNA sequence: TGTGCCAGCAGCCCGGGACAGGGGCGGGTCAATGAGCAGTTCTTC. Full variable domain (missing parts from reference TRBV11-3 and TRBJ2-1): EAGVVQSPRYKIIEKKQPVAFWCNPISGHNTLYWYLQNLGQGPELLIRYENEEAVDDSQLPKDRFSAERLKGVDSTLKIQPAELGDSAVYLCASSPGQGRVNEQFFGPGTRLTVL.